The next 9 T cell receptor beta chains were all read from a single sample in a study of spatial heterogeneity in lung cancer. Overall study results and limits: It was found that expanded intratumoral alpha and beta TCR counts tracked tumor mutation counts.

No cognate antigen is known for these TCRs. TCRdb reanalysed the 5' RACE reads using MiXCR and keeps one entry per CDR3 protein. The table has about 25,000 distinct CDR3 sequences, around 8.8% seen once. Stated time point: sample taken at primary tumor resection. The specimen comprised lung tumor tissue, sampled at surgery. Every receptor here comes from a male donor with early-stage non-small cell lung cancer.

This clonotype was found a few times. V is TRBV2 and J is TRBJ2-3, with TRBD1 matching 7 bases. Germline lookup yields CDR1 SNHLY and CDR2 FYNNEI. The CDR3 length is 12 residues. The J segment lost 6 bases and the V segment lost 5 bases, leaving 2 bases of the junction unmatched. The CDR3 DNA follows: TGTGCCAGCAGTCAGGACAGGGATACGCAGTATTTT. Its protein is CASSQDRDTQYF.

This clonotype was counted at least ten times. V gene TRBV28 combines with J gene TRBJ1-6, with D perhaps matching TRBD1 (6 bases). Germline V lookup: CDR1 MDHEN, CDR2 SYDVKM. There are 14 residues in the CDR3. Trimming cost V 6 bases and J 2 bases, with 8 bases left between them. CDR3 residues: CASRRTAYNSPLHF. The CDR3 nucleotides are TGTGCCAGCAGAAGGACAGCCTATAATTCACCCCTCCACTTT. The full variable domain, completed using reference TRBV28 and TRBJ1-6, is DVKVTQSSRYLVKRTGEKVFLECVQDMDHENMFWYRQDPGLGLRLIYFSYDVKMKEKGDIPEGYSVSREKKERFSLILESASTNQTSMYLCASRRTAYNSPLHFGNGTRLTVT.

This clonotype was seen repeatedly, ten times or more. The chain is built from TRBV6-2 or TRBV6-3 and TRBJ1-1, with unresolved D. Germline CDR1 and CDR2: MNHEY and SVGEGT. Trimming took off 5 bases at V and 4 bases at J, with 11 bases between the two ends. CDR3 size: 13 residues. The CDR3 sequence is CASSAGSGTEAFF. Written as DNA, the CDR3 is TGTGCCAGCAGTGCGGGGAGCGGCACTGAAGCTTTCTTT.

The chain employs TRBV29-1 and TRBJ2-7; D unclear. Trimming pared 4 bases from V and 0 bases from J, leaving 10 bases between. The CDR3 length is 13 residues. Germline values: CDR1 SQVTM, CDR2 ANQGSEA. The CDR3 reads CSVVKASSYEQYF. The CDR3 nucleotides are TGCAGCGTTGTCAAGGCTTCCTCCTACGAGCAGTACTTC.

The chain has TRBV6-2 or TRBV6-3 and TRBJ2-3; no clear D. Germline V gene sequence: CDR1 MNHEY, CDR2 SVGEGT. The CDR3 length is 17 residues. Trimming took 2 bases from V and 0 from J, leaving 15 bases between them. CDR3 in DNA: TGTGCCAGCAGTTACCTCGGATCAGCGACTAGCACAGATACGCAGTATTTT. Residues: CASSYLGSATSTDTQYF.

This clonotype was observed at least ten times. The chain has TRBV5-1 and TRBJ2-3, with D perhaps TRBD1 (6 bases). This CDR3 has 15 residues. V gave up 6 bases and J gave up 3 bases, with 17 bases separating them. Germline V lookup: CDR1 SGHRS, CDR2 YFSETQ. CDR3 loop: CASNRDNRLTDTQYF. CDR3 DNA: TGCGCCAGCAACCGGGACAATAGGTTGACAGATACGCAGTATTTT. Looking up the rest from reference TRBV5-1 and TRBJ2-3 gives the full variable domain: KAGVTQTPRYLIKTRGQQVTLSCSPISGHRSVSWYQQTPGQGLQFLFEYFSETQRNKGNFPGRFSGRQFSNSRSEMNVSTLELGDSALYLCASNRDNRLTDTQYFGPGTRLTVL.

This clonotype has at least ten counts. The chain has TRBV7-8 and TRBJ2-2; TRBD1 or TRBD2 may be the D gene (5 bases each). Germline CDR1 and CDR2: SGHVS and FQNEAQ. The V end lost 3 bases, the J end lost 7 bases, and 12 bases lay between the germline ends. CDR3 length: 14 residues. CDR3 loop: CASSLGEPVGELFF. CDR3 coding DNA: TGTGCCAGCAGCTTGGGGGAACCGGTCGGGGAGCTGTTTTTT.

The chain carries TRBV6-6 and TRBJ2-2; D is undetermined. Germline V gives CDR1 MNHNY, CDR2 SVGAGI (reference sequence). V was pared by 4 bases and J by 4 bases, with 13 bases between. The CDR3 is made up of 15 amino acids. CDR3 DNA sequence: TGTGCCAGCAGTTCCCGGGTCCGACGCACCGGGGAGCTGTTTTTT. This encodes CASSSRVRRTGELFF.

The chain employs TRBV20-1 and TRBJ2-3; 9 bases map to TRBD2. J gave up 6 bases and V 0 bases, and 7 bases lay outside the gene matches. CDR1 and CDR2 from the germline V gene are DFQATT and SNEGSKA (reference sequence). This CDR3 region has 15 residues. CDR3 loop: CSARDPLAGLDTQYF. The CDR3 DNA follows: TGCAGTGCTAGAGATCCGCTAGCGGGGCTGGATACGCAGTATTTT.